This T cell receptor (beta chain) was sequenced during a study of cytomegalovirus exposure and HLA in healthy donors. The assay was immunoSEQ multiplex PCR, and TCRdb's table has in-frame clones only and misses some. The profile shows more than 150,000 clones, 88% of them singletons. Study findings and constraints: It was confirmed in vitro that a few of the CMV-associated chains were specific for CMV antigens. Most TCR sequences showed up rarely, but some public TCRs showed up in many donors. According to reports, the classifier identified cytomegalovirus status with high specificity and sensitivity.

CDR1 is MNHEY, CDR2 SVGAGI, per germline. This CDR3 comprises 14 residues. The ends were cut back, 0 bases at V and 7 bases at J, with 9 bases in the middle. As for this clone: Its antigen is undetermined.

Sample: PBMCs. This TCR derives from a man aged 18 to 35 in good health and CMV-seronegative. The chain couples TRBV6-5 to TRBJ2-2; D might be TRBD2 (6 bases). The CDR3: CASSYSEGIGELFF. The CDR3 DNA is TGTGCCAGCAGTTACTCGGAGGGAATCGGGGAGCTGTTTTTT.